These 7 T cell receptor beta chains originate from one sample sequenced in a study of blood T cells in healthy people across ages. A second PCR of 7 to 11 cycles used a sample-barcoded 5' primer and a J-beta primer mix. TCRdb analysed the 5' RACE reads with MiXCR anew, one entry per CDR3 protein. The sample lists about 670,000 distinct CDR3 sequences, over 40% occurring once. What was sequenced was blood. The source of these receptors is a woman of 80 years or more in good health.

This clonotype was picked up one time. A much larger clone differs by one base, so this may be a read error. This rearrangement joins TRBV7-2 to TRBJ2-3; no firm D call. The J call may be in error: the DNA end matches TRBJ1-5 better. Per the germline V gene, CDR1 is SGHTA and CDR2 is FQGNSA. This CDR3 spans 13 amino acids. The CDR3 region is CASSSSSTDTQHF. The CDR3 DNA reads TGTGCCAGCAGCTCATCTAGCACAGATACGCAGCATTTT.

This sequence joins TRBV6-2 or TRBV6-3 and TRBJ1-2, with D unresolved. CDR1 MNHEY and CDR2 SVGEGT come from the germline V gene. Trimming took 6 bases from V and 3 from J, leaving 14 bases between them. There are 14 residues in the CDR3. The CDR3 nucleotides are TGTGCCAGCAGAGATAGACCGTCTTACTATGGCTACACCTTC. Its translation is CASRDRPSYYGYTF.

The CDR3 bases are TGTGCCAGCACTTGGGGTTCGGGGCAAATCCAAGAGACCCAGTACTTC. It codes for CASTWGSGQIQETQYF. The rearrangement uses TRBV12-3 or TRBV12-4 and TRBJ2-5; D is possibly TRBD1 or TRBD2 (5 bases each). The CDR3 is made up of 16 amino acids. Between the trimmed V and J ends, which lost 7 bases and 1 base, there was a span of 19 bases.

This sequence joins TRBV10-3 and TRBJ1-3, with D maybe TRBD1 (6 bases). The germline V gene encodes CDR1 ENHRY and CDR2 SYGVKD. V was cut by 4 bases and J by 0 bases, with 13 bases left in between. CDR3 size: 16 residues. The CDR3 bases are TGTGCCATCAGTGGATCACAGGGCCTCTCTGGAAACACCATATATTTT. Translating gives CAISGSQGLSGNTIYF.

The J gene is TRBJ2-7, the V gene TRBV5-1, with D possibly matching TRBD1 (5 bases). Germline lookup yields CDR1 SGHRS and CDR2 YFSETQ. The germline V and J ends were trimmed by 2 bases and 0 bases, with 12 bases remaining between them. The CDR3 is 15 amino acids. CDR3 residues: CASSFGRANSYEQYF. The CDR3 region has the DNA TGCGCCAGCAGCTTCGGCAGGGCCAACTCCTACGAGCAGTACTTC.

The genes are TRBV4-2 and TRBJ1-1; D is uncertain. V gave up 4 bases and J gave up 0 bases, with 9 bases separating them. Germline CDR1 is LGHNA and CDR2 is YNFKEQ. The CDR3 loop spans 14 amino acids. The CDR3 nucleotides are TGTGCCAGCAGCCCAGACGTCCTGAACACTGAAGCTTTCTTT. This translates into CASSPDVLNTEAFF.

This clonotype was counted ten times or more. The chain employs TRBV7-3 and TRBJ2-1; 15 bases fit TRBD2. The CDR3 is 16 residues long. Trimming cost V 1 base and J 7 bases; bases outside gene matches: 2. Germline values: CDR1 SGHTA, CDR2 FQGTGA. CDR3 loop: CASSLIGTSGGNEQFF. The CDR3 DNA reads TGTGCCAGCAGCTTAATTGGGACTAGCGGGGGGAATGAGCAGTTCTTC.